This T cell receptor (beta chain) derives from a study of cytomegalovirus exposure and HLA in healthy donors. Overall study findings and caveats: Apparent HLA restriction characterized most CMV-associated TCR beta chains in a later analysis. Based on reports, TCR beta sequences accurately predicted HLA-A and HLA-B alleles for most subjects. In a later analysis, fewer than 20,000 TCR beta sequences were associated with HLA alleles at 0.05 false discovery rate. With later analysis, a missense DCLRE1C variant became linked to TCR beta V- and J-gene trimming.

This CDR3 contains 13 residues. CDR1 is SGHTA and CDR2 is FQGNSA in the germline V gene. Trimming cost V 3 bases and J 6 bases, with 9 bases left between them. This clone has only one observation. The antigen remains unidentified. The PCR had 60 Vbeta and 13 Jbeta primers. Clones were read by immunoSEQ multiplex PCR, and TCRdb kept only the in-frame ones, dropping some. The sample lists approximately 140,000 clones; roughly 77% were seen once. Sequences were obtained from PBMCs. The chain combines TRBV7-2 with TRBJ1-5, with D possibly TRBD1 on 5 matching bases. The receptor was derived from a man between 40 and 49 years old in good health and CMV-seronegative. This CDR3 is CASSLNRLQPQHF. CDR3 nucleotide sequence: TGTGCCAGCAGCTTGAACAGGCTTCAGCCCCAGCATTTT. Together with reference TRBV7-2 and TRBJ1-5, the CDR3 gives the full variable domain: GAGVSQSPSNKVTEKGKDVELRCDPISGHTALYWYRQSLGQGLEFLIYFQGNSAPDKSGLPSDRFSAERTGGSVSTLTIQRTQQEDSAVYLCASSLNRLQPQHFGDGTRLSIL.